A selection of T cell receptor beta chains follows, all from one sample in a study of shared clonotypes between healthy human individuals. Sequenced by immunoSEQ multiplex PCR; TCRdb stores in-frame clones only, minus some. The table lists 1.5 million to 2.5 million clones, approximately 94% of them singletons. Input material: naive CD8+ T cells sorted from blood. All receptors derive from a man younger than 35 in good health. The CDR3 runs from the conserved cysteine through the conserved F or W. The order of the fields is J gene, V gene, D gene, CDR3 protein. The D gene is left open where the match is weak.

>TRBJ2-7|TRBV6-1|TRBD2
CASSVGGGAGVSYEQYF
>TRBJ2-3|TRBV30|.
CAYSNGPLADTQYF
>TRBJ2-7|TRBV28|TRBD1
CASTRTGSSYEQYF
>TRBJ2-7|TRBV27|TRBD1
CASSVSGTGPHEQYF
>TRBJ2-1|TRBV14|.
CASSQETAGFPFF
>TRBJ1-1|TRBV7-9|.
CASSYREVNTEAFF
>TRBJ2-1|TRBV4-1|.
CASSPHGFDEQFF
>TRBJ2-7|TRBV11-2|.
CASSGETYEQYF
>TRBJ2-1|TRBV10-2|TRBD2
CASSVAGGYNEQFF
>TRBJ2-1|TRBV5-1|.
CASSLGLVGIIPTYNEQFF
>TRBJ2-3|TRBV7-9|TRBD2
CASSFRTSGGDTQYF
>TRBJ2-7|TRBV4-1|.
CASSPGRGGEQYF
>TRBJ2-4|TRBV28|TRBD1
CASSLWDRVGKNIQYF
>TRBJ1-1|TRBV13|.
CASSRPGGGNTEAFF
>TRBJ2-7|TRBV5-1|.
CANKTYEQYF
>TRBJ2-1|TRBV5-4|.
CASRLGLYNEQFF